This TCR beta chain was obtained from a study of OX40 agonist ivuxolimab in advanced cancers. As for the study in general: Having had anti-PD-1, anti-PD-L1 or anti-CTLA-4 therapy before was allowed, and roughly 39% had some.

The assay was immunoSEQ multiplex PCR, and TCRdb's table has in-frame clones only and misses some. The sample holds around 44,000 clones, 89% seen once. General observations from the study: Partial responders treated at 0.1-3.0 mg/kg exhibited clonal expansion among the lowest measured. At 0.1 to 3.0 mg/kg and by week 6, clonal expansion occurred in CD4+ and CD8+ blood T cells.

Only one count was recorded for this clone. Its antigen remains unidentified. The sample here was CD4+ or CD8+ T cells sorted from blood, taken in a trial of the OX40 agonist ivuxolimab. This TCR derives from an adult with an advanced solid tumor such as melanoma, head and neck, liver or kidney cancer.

The CDR3 loop is CASSMQGGNEKLFF. CDR3 bases: TGTGCCAGCAGCATGCAGGGGGGTAATGAAAAACTGTTTTTT. The chain couples TRBV28 to TRBJ1-4, with 7 bases that match TRBD1. The trim removed 6 bases at V and 4 bases at J, leaving 5 bases unmatched. The CDR3 consists of 14 residues. Germline-derived CDR1 and CDR2 are MDHEN and SYDVKM.